One and the same sample provided the 21 T cell receptor beta chains below, sequenced in a study of blood T cells in healthy people across ages. Sample-barcoded 5' priming and a J-beta primer mix drove a second PCR of about 6 to 11 cycles. A single record per CDR3 protein comes from TCRdb applying MiXCR to the 5' RACE reads. Altogether over 300,000 distinct CDR3 sequences are present, more than 45% being singletons, with the ten largest covering 51%. The sequenced material came from blood. All receptors derive from a man aged 55 to 69 in good health.

This chain connects TRBV5-6 to TRBJ1-2; a possible D gene is TRBD1 (5 bases). The ends were cut back, 4 bases at V and 3 bases at J, with 13 bases in the middle. The CDR3 consists of 14 residues. CDR1 and CDR2 from the germline V gene are SGHDT and YYEEEE. In nucleotides, the CDR3 is TGTGCCAGCAGCCCGGGACGGACTGACTATGGCTACACCTTC. Residues: CASSPGRTDYGYTF.

This clonotype has more than one count but fewer than ten. V and J are TRBV7-2 and TRBJ1-2; no reliable D call. This CDR3 contains 17 residues. Trimming pared 0 bases from V and 4 bases from J, leaving 18 bases between. CDR1 is SGHTA, CDR2 FQGNSA, per germline. As DNA, the CDR3 is TGTGCCAGCAGCTTAGCGTCCGGGCAGTCGGTGGGCTATGGCTACACCTTC. Its protein is CASSLASGQSVGYGYTF.

The V and J genes are TRBV7-2 and TRBJ1-1; 7 bases are a match to TRBD1. Germline V gene data show CDR1 as SGHTA and CDR2 as FQGNSA. J was trimmed by 0 bases and V by 5 bases; bases with no gene match: 9. There are 16 residues in the CDR3. This CDR3 reads CASSGPDRTLNTEAFF. CDR3 DNA sequence: TGTGCCAGCAGCGGGCCGGACAGGACCTTGAACACTGAAGCTTTCTTT.

The chain is built from TRBV14 and TRBJ2-7; unclear D gene. From germline, CDR1 is SGHDN and CDR2 FVKESK. Trimming cost V 1 base and J 3 bases, with 13 bases left between them. CDR3 length equals 15 residues. DNA for the CDR3: TGTGCCAGCAGCCAAGGGATGGTAGTGGGCTACGAGCAGTACTTC. It specifies CASSQGMVVGYEQYF.

With respect to this clonotype: An end of the junction differs from the germline gene, which may be a read error. The chain couples TRBV6-2 or TRBV6-3 to TRBJ2-7, with D possibly TRBD2 on 5 matching bases. The CDR3 has 12 amino acids. Germline V gene sequence: CDR1 MNHEY, CDR2 SVGEGT. The CDR3 protein is CVSRLRGDEQYF. DNA for the CDR3: TGTGTCAGCAGGCTCCGGGGAGATGAGCAGTACTTC.

At least ten counts were recorded for this clonotype. The chain couples TRBV12-3 or TRBV12-4 to TRBJ2-1, with D possibly TRBD2 on 7 matching bases. This CDR3 is built from 15 residues. Trimming removed 0 bases at V and 12 bases at J, with 18 bases between. The CDR3 sequence is CASSLALNTGGSQFF. CDR3 bases: TGTGCCAGCAGTTTAGCCCTAAACACGGGGGGCTCGCAGTTCTTC.

The chain links TRBV5-4 to TRBJ1-4, with 8 bases identical to TRBD1. Germline V CDR1 and CDR2: SGHNT, YYREEE (reference sequence). This CDR3 is 17 amino acids long. J was trimmed by 6 bases and V by 4 bases; bases with no gene match: 14. This chain's CDR3 is CASSAMGGGQGYEKLFF. DNA of the CDR3: TGTGCCAGCAGCGCCATGGGGGGCGGACAGGGATATGAAAAACTGTTTTTT.

With regard to this clonotype: One end of the junction fails to match germline, which may point to a read error. This chain connects TRBV7-3 to TRBJ2-1; D is ambiguous. This CDR3 spans 15 amino acids. Germline V gene lookup returns CDR1 SGHTA and CDR2 FQGTGA. The CDR3 sequence is CSSSLGSVSYNEQFF. In DNA form, the CDR3 reads TGTTCCAGCAGTTTAGGGTCCGTCTCCTACAATGAGCAGTTCTTC. Filled out from reference TRBV7-3 and TRBJ2-1, the complete variable domain reads GAGVSQTPSNKVTEKGKYVELRCDPISGHTALYWYRQSLGQGPEFLIYFQGTGAADDSGLPNDRFFAVRPEGSVSTLKIQRTERGDSAVYLCSSSLGSVSYNEQFFGPGTRLTVL.

The sample holds a few counts of this clonotype. The V call is TRBV4-1, the J call TRBJ2-3; 8 nucleotides agree with TRBD2. Per germline, CDR1 MGHRA and CDR2 YSYEKL. This CDR3 has 16 residues. Germline trimming cut 0 bases from V and 3 bases from J; bases unmatched to any gene: 5. The DNA of the CDR3 is TGCGCCAGCAGCCAAGATCCGGGAGGGTTAACAGATACGCAGTATTTT. Residues: CASSQDPGGLTDTQYF.

The chain links TRBV7-2 to TRBJ2-4, with D possibly being TRBD2 (6 bases). The tail of the sequence fits TRBJ2-7 better, so the J call may be wrong. Germline V gene sequence: CDR1 SGHTA, CDR2 FQGNSA. The CDR3 extends over 17 amino acids. The CDR3 protein is CASSQVWNGGNDYEQYF. The CDR3 DNA reads TGTGCCAGCAGCCAAGTTTGGAATGGGGGGAACGACTACGAGCAGTACTTC.

Written as DNA, the CDR3 is TGCAGTGCTAGAGTGGGCGGGAGGGGCTCTTACGAGCAGTACTTC. Protein product: CSARVGGRGSYEQYF. V gene TRBV20-1 combines with J gene TRBJ2-7; 9 nucleotides match TRBD2. Trimming cost V 1 base and J 4 bases; bases outside gene matches: 8. This CDR3 has 15 amino acids. The germline V gene encodes CDR1 DFQATT and CDR2 SNEGSKA (reference sequence).

This clonotype showed up just a few times. The V gene is TRBV4-1, the J gene TRBJ2-7; 9 bases are shared with TRBD1. Germline V gene lookup returns CDR1 MGHRA and CDR2 YSYEKL. J gave up 7 bases and V 4 bases, and 11 bases lay outside the gene matches. The CDR3 totals 15 residues. CDR3: CASSPAPGQGLEQYF. The DNA for the CDR3 is TGCGCCAGCAGCCCTGCCCCGGGACAGGGTCTGGAGCAGTACTTC.

This clonotype occurred many times. The chain couples TRBV6-1 to TRBJ2-5; 11 bases map to TRBD2. Germline assignment: CDR1 MNHNS and CDR2 SASEGT. CDR3 length: 18 amino acids. Trimming took 1 base from V and 5 from J; bases not matched to a gene: 12. The CDR3 here is CASSEGARASGGKETQYF. In DNA, the CDR3 is TGTGCCAGCAGTGAAGGGGCAAGGGCTAGCGGGGGGAAGGAGACCCAGTACTTC.

V gene TRBV20-1 combines with J gene TRBJ2-2; D is unresolved. The V end lost 3 bases, the J end lost 3 bases, and 11 bases lay between the germline ends. CDR1 and CDR2 (germline): DFQATT, SNEGSKA (reference sequence). CDR3 length: 14 residues. This CDR3 is CSASVLGYTGELFF. The CDR3 bases are TGCAGTGCTAGTGTATTAGGGTACACCGGGGAGCTGTTTTTT.

This clonotype was found a few times. The chain couples TRBV6-6 to TRBJ2-7, with D perhaps TRBD2 (7 bases). Germline V lookup: CDR1 MNHNY, CDR2 SVGAGI (reference sequence). Trimming removed 8 bases from V and 1 base from J, with 18 bases in between. This CDR3 comprises 15 residues. The CDR3 DNA sequence: TGTGCCAGCCGAAACTCGGGGGGCGAATCCTACGAGCAGTACTTC. Protein product: CASRNSGGESYEQYF.

This sequence joins TRBV20-1 and TRBJ2-1, with D possibly matching TRBD2 (6 bases). This CDR3 spans 14 amino acids. Trimming left V 5 bases short and J 6 bases short, with 17 bases between. Per the germline V gene, CDR1 is DFQATT and CDR2 is SNEGSKA (reference sequence). CDR3 coding DNA: TGCAGTGCTCCCACGGGGCGGGGTAGCAATGAGCAGTTCTTC. Its protein product is CSAPTGRGSNEQFF.

V gene TRBV29-1 combines with J gene TRBJ2-3; TRBD2 is a possible D gene (5 bases). Per the germline V gene, CDR1 is SQVTM and CDR2 is ANQGSEA. This CDR3 region has 13 residues. Trimming took 5 bases from V and 0 from J, leaving 9 bases between them. CDR3 region: CSVLSGSTDTQYF. Here the CDR3 DNA reads TGCAGCGTTCTATCGGGGAGCACAGATACGCAGTATTTT.

With respect to this clonotype: A read error is possible here, since a much larger clone lies one base away. The rearrangement links TRBV20-1 to TRBJ2-1, with a weak D call TRBD1 (5 bases). The V gene's germline CDR1 is DFQATT and CDR2 SNEGSKA (reference sequence). Trimming took 5 bases from V and 12 from J, leaving 20 bases between them. The CDR3 is made up of 13 amino acids. The CDR3 DNA reads TGCAGTGCTGGCACCTCCGGGCCCCAGGGGCAGTTCTTC. The encoded protein is CSAGTSGPQGQFF.

Concerning this clonotype itself: This clone may be a read error of a much larger clone one base away. The chain is built from TRBV20-1 and TRBJ2-7; D might be TRBD2 (5 bases). CDR1 is DFQATT and CDR2 is SNEGSKA in the germline V gene (reference sequence). The CDR3 is made up of 11 amino acids. The CDR3 DNA sequence: TGCAGGAATCAAGCGGAAAATGAGCAGTACTTC. It codes for CRNQAENEQYF.

This chain joins TRBV7-2 and TRBJ2-7; D gene uncertain. Looked up from germline, CDR1 is SGHTA and CDR2 is FQGNSA. CDR3 length: 14 amino acids. V was pared by 0 bases and J by 2 bases, with 8 bases between. The CDR3: CASSLAGPPYEQYF. CDR3 bases: TGTGCCAGCAGCTTAGCTGGACCACCCTACGAGCAGTACTTC.

On this clonotype itself: Sequence at one end of the junction differs from germline and may be a read error. This sequence joins TRBV11-1 and TRBJ2-1, with 7 bases identical to TRBD2. The CDR3 is 19 residues long. Germline assignment: CDR1 SGHAT and CDR2 FQDESV (reference sequence). As DNA, the CDR3 is TGTGTCAGCAGCTTAGCGCGGAGGGGACTATCCTCCCTCTACAATGAGCAGTTCTTC. Protein sequence: CVSSLARRGLSSLYNEQFF. Full variable domain (outside the CDR3, taken from reference TRBV11-1 and TRBJ2-1): EAEVAQSPRYKITEKSQAVAFWCDPISGHATLYWYRQILGQGPELLVQFQDESVVDDSQLPKDRFSAERLKGVDSTLKIQPAELGDSAMYLCVSSLARRGLSSLYNEQFFGPGTRLTVL.